Shown below are 21 T cell receptor beta chains from a single sample sequenced in a study of T cell responses to AZD1222 COVID-19 vaccine. Measured with immunoSEQ multiplex PCR; TCRdb has only the in-frame clones, and not every one. The table includes about 120,000 clones, 80% to 90% detected once. Sequencing used peripheral blood, obtained on day 0 of AZD1222 vaccination. The receptors here all came from an adult in good health.

The genes are TRBV11-2 and TRBJ2-7; D is unresolved. Trimming cost V 0 bases and J 1 base, with 4 bases left between them. The CDR3 length is 13 residues. Germline loops: CDR1 SGHAT, CDR2 FQNNGV. CDR3 DNA: TGTGCCAGCAGCTTAGACAGTTCCTACGAGCAGTACTTC. It yields the protein CASSLDSSYEQYF.

This chain connects TRBV2 to TRBJ2-3; weak D call: TRBD2 (6 bases). This CDR3 contains 11 residues. V was pared by 3 bases and J by 10 bases, with 8 bases between. CDR1 is SNHLY and CDR2 is FYNNEI in the germline V gene. CDR3 sequence: CASSELAPQYF. The CDR3 DNA sequence: TGTGCCAGCAGTGAGCTAGCGCCGCAGTATTTT.

The chain is built from TRBV5-1 and TRBJ1-6; possibly TRBD1 for D (5 bases). The CDR3 has 14 amino acids. Trimming removed 0 bases from V and 8 bases from J, with 9 bases in between. Germline V gives CDR1 SGHRS, CDR2 YFSETQ. The CDR3 loop is CASSLAGDDSPLHF. In DNA, the CDR3 is TGCGCCAGCAGCTTGGCCGGGGACGATTCACCCCTCCACTTT.

The V call is TRBV6-1, the J call TRBJ1-6; D may be TRBD1 (5 bases). This CDR3 is 16 amino acids long. From germline, CDR1 is MNHNS and CDR2 SASEGT. V lost 1 base and J lost 7, with 14 bases in between. The CDR3 spells CASSEGGQGGNSPLHF. The CDR3 DNA follows: TGTGCCAGCAGTGAAGGTGGGCAGGGAGGAAATTCACCCCTCCACTTT.

This clone was picked up a small number of times. V usage is TRBV7-6 and J usage is TRBJ2-7; 8 positions agree with TRBD1. CDR3 length equals 16 residues. Germline CDR1 is SGHVS and CDR2 is FNYEAQ. Trimming at V came to 1 base and at J to 3 bases, leaving 8 bases not matched to a gene. CDR3 residues: CASSLGVGDRGYEQYF. CDR3 in DNA: TGTGCCAGCAGCTTAGGGGTGGGAGACAGGGGCTACGAGCAGTACTTC.

The chain employs TRBV6-4 and TRBJ2-2, with 11 bases that match TRBD1. The CDR3 sequence is 17 residues long. With V trimmed by 5 bases and J by 2 bases, 7 bases remained unmatched. Germline V gene data show CDR1 as MRHNA and CDR2 as SNTAGT. DNA for the CDR3: TGTGCCAGCAGTCCTAACGGACAGGGGGCCAACACCGGGGAGCTGTTTTTT. Translated, it gives CASSPNGQGANTGELFF.

J is TRBJ1-1 and V is TRBV25-1; 12 bases line up with TRBD1. V shed 1 base and J 2 bases; nucleotides not matched to a gene: 5. The germline gives CDR1 MGHDK, CDR2 SYGVNS. The CDR3 runs 17 residues. The CDR3 DNA is TGTGCCAGCAGTGAATGGGGACAGGGGGCCGTTAACACTGAAGCTTTCTTT. This gives the protein CASSEWGQGAVNTEAFF.

The CDR3 protein is CASSLAGTSFQNTEAFF. The CDR3 bases are TGCGCCAGCAGCTTGGCCGGGACCTCTTTCCAGAACACTGAAGCTTTCTTT. V gene TRBV5-1 combines with J gene TRBJ1-1; maybe TRBD1 (5 bases). V was clipped by 0 bases and J by 1 base, with 16 bases between them. Germline V lookup: CDR1 SGHRS, CDR2 YFSETQ. The CDR3 is made up of 17 amino acids.

The chain recombines TRBV28 with TRBJ1-1; D perhaps matches TRBD1 (5 bases). In germline, CDR1 is MDHEN, CDR2 SYDVKM. Between the trimmed V and J ends, which lost 10 bases and 5 bases, there was a span of 20 bases. The CDR3 totals 14 residues. The DNA for the CDR3 is TGTGCCACCGAGGCCCAGGGCGTAATGACTGAAGCTTTCTTT. Its protein product is CATEAQGVMTEAFF.

The chain carries TRBV6-5 and TRBJ1-3; D call uncertain. The V end was cut by 6 bases, the J end by 0 bases, with 12 bases between. CDR3 length: 15 residues. From germline, CDR1 is MNHEY and CDR2 SVGAGI. CDR3 residues: CASSLGSFSGNTIYF. Here the CDR3 DNA reads TGTGCCAGCAGCCTGGGGTCCTTCTCTGGAAACACCATATATTTT.

This clone was observed once. This chain joins TRBV21-1 and TRBJ2-5; TRBD1 is the table's D call and was not checked against the DNA. TRBV21-1 is an annotated pseudogene. The length of the CDR3 is 17 residues. The CDR3, as DNA: TGTGCCAGCAGCAAAGATAGGGGGCCTAGACTTACAGAGACCCAGTACTTC. Protein product: CASSKDRGPRLTETQYF.

The J gene is TRBJ1-5, the V gene TRBV9; unclear D gene. In germline, CDR1 is SGDLS, CDR2 YYNGEE. This CDR3 comprises 15 residues. The V end lost 3 bases, the J end lost 5 bases, and 15 bases lay between the germline ends. Here the CDR3 DNA reads TGTGCCAGCAGCGAAACGAGCAGTCAAGATCAGCCCCAGCATTTT. It specifies CASSETSSQDQPQHF.

V and J are TRBV11-1 and TRBJ1-2, with no clear D. The ends were cut back, 1 base at V and 2 bases at J, with 8 bases in the middle. This CDR3 has 14 amino acids. CDR1 and CDR2 from the germline V gene are SGHAT and FQDESV (reference sequence). The DNA of the CDR3 is TGTGCCAGCAGCTTAGGCGGAGGAAACTATGGCTACACCTTC. Its translation is CASSLGGGNYGYTF. The full variable domain, completed using reference TRBV11-1 and TRBJ1-2, is EAEVAQSPRYKITEKSQAVAFWCDPISGHATLYWYRQILGQGPELLVQFQDESVVDDSQLPKDRFSAERLKGVDSTLKIQPAELGDSAMYLCASSLGGGNYGYTFGSGTRLTVV.

The sample holds one count of this clone. The V call is TRBV19, the J call TRBJ1-6; 8 bases line up with TRBD1. Germline V CDR1 and CDR2: LNHDA, SQIVND (reference sequence). The CDR3 covers 17 residues. Trimming took 1 base from V and 0 from J; bases not matched to a gene: 2. The CDR3 sequence: CASSIGTGSSYNSPLHF. CDR3 sequence (DNA): TGTGCCAGTAGTATAGGGACAGGGAGCTCCTATAATTCACCCCTCCACTTT.

V is TRBV5-1 and J is TRBJ1-1, with unresolved D. The V and J ends lost 0 bases and 6 bases respectively, with 6 bases between them. CDR3 size: 12 residues. CDR1 SGHRS and CDR2 YFSETQ come from the germline V gene. CDR3 sequence reads: CASSLDFAEAFF. The CDR3 coding sequence is TGCGCCAGCAGCTTGGATTTTGCTGAAGCTTTCTTT.

The chain employs TRBV11-2 and TRBJ2-7; D unresolved. The CDR3 has 14 residues. Looked up from germline, CDR1 is SGHAT and CDR2 is FQNNGV. The V gene lost 0 bases and the J gene lost 4 bases, with 10 bases spanning the gap. The CDR3 here is CASSLDTLGYEQYF. In DNA form, the CDR3 reads TGTGCCAGCAGCTTAGACACTTTAGGGTACGAGCAGTACTTC.

V and J are TRBV29-1 and TRBJ1-2; D not certain. CDR3 length: 13 amino acids. CDR1 SQVTM and CDR2 ANQGSEA come from the germline V gene. V lost 7 bases to trimming and J lost 1 base, with 13 bases between them. The CDR3 spells CSAGHTLNYGYTF. The CDR3 coding sequence is TGCAGCGCCGGGCACACTCTTAACTATGGCTACACCTTC.

The chain links TRBV7-9 to TRBJ2-2; D is unclear. This CDR3 region has 12 residues. Deletions cut 1 base from V and 7 bases from J, with 4 bases between. The V gene's germline CDR1 is SEHNR and CDR2 FQNEAQ (reference sequence). The CDR3, as DNA: TGTGCCAGCAGCTTAGAAGGCGGGGAGCTGTTTTTT. As protein: CASSLEGGELFF.

The gene calls are TRBV7-3 and TRBJ2-1; D not resolved. Germline-derived CDR1 and CDR2 are SGHTA and FQGTGA. This CDR3 is 11 amino acids long. Trimming removed 4 bases at V and 7 bases at J, with 5 bases between. The CDR3, as DNA: TGTGCCAGCAGCTCGGCGAATGAGCAGTTCTTC. This encodes CASSSANEQFF.

This chain links TRBV7-8 with TRBJ2-3; tentatively, D is TRBD1 or TRBD2 (5 bases each). The CDR3 runs to 14 residues. The germline V gene encodes CDR1 SGHVS and CDR2 FQNEAQ. The V end lost 0 bases, the J end lost 4 bases, and 8 bases lay between the germline ends. CDR3 coding DNA: TGTGCCAGCAGCTTAGCGGGGCGGGCAGATACGCAGTATTTT. As protein: CASSLAGRADTQYF.

The gene calls are TRBV21-1 and TRBJ2-1; the table's D call TRBD2 went unverified against the DNA. TRBV21-1 is labeled a pseudogene. This CDR3 comprises 14 residues. The CDR3 reads CASSLAGGNNEQFF. The CDR3, as DNA: TGTGCCAGCAGCCTAGCGGGAGGAAACAATGAGCAGTTCTTC.